This T cell receptor beta chain was profiled in a study of OX40 agonist ivuxolimab in advanced cancers. Study details: At 65% to 85% male, the cohort had a mean age of about 60 years, ranging from about 23 to 79. A history of anti-PD-1, anti-PD-L1 or anti-CTLA-4 therapy was acceptable, and roughly 40% had some.

The CDR3 loop spans 15 amino acids. V shed 4 bases and J shed 2 bases, with 14 bases lying between them. Germline-derived CDR1 and CDR2 are SGHKS and YYEKEE (reference sequence). Note on this clone: The antigen is undetermined.

Findings and caveats of the study: Relative to CD4+, CD8+ T cells held more expanded clones on average.

Method: immunoSEQ multiplex PCR; TCRdb's copy keeps in-frame clones and lacks some. The table lists over 80,000 clones, under 95% of them singletons. The sample here was CD4+ or CD8+ T cells sorted from blood, taken in a trial of the OX40 agonist ivuxolimab. The chain has TRBV5-5 and TRBJ2-3, with D maybe TRBD1 (6 bases). The receptor's source is an adult with an advanced solid tumor such as melanoma, head and neck, liver or kidney cancer. DNA for the CDR3: TGTGCCAGCAGCCCGTGGACAGCTTTCACAGATACGCAGTATTTT. Its protein is CASSPWTAFTDTQYF.